This T cell receptor beta chain was found in a study of beta chain features in type 1 diabetes. Findings of the study overall: Whether TCRB rearrangement is influenced by HLA type was left unresolved in this analysis.

This clone was observed a few times. Its antigen is not known. The CDR3 spans 14 residues. Trimming cost V 1 base and J 5 bases, with 11 bases left between them. Looked up from germline, CDR1 is MGHRA and CDR2 is YSYEKL. Investigators reverse transcribed all isolated RNA, so they sequenced expressed TCRB transcripts. TCRdb's copy holds only in-frame clones and misses some; the assay was immunoSEQ multiplex PCR. This sample has under 200,000 clones; over 7.5% occur once, and the top ten carry 0.65%. This sequence originates from a man between 18 and 29 years old in good health. The chain uses TRBV4-1 and TRBJ2-5; possibly TRBD1 for D (6 bases). The sample consisted of central memory CD4+ T cells from blood. CDR3 sequence: CASSQGTGWETQYF. CDR3 in DNA: TGCGCCAGCAGCCAAGGAACAGGGTGGGAGACCCAGTACTTC.